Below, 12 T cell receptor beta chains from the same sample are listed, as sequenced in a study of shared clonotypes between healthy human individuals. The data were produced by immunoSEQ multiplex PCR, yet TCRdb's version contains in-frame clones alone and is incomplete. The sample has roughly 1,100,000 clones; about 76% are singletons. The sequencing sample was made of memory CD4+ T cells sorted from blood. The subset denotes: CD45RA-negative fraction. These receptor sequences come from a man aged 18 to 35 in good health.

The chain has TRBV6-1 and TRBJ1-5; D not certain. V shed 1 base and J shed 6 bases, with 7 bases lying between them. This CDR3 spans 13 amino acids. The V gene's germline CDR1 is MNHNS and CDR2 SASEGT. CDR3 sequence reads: CASSEGVAQPQHF. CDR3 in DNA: TGTGCCAGCAGTGAAGGAGTGGCTCAGCCCCAGCATTTT.

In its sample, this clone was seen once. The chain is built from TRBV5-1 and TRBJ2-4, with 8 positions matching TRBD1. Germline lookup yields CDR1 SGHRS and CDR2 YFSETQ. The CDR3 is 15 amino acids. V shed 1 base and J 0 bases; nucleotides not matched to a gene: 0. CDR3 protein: CASSLTGGAKNIQYF. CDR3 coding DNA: TGCGCCAGCAGCTTGACAGGGGGAGCCAAAAACATTCAGTACTTC.

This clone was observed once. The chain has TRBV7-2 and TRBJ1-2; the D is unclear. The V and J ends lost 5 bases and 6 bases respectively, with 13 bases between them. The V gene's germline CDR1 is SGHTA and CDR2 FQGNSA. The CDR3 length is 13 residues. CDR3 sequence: CASSPANWDGYTF. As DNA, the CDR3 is TGTGCCAGCAGCCCCGCGAATTGGGATGGCTACACCTTC.

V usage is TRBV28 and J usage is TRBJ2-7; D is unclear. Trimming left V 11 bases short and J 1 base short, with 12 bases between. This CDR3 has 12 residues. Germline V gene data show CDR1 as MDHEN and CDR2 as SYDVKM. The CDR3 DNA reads TGTGCCGTTGAGGAGAATTCCTACGAGCAGTACTTC. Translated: CAVEENSYEQYF.

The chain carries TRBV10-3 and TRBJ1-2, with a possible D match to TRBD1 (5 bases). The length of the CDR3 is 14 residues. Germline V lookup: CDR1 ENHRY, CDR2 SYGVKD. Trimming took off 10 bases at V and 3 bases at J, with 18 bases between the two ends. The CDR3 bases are TGTGCCAGTCGCGGGCAGGGTAGAGACTATGGCTACACCTTC. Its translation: CASRGQGRDYGYTF.

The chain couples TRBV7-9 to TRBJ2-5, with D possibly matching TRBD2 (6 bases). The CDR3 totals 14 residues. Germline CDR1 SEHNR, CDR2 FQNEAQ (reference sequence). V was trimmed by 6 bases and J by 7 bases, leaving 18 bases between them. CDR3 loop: CASSSLGGSWTQYF. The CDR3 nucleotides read TGTGCCAGCAGTTCTCTGGGGGGTTCGTGGACCCAGTACTTC.

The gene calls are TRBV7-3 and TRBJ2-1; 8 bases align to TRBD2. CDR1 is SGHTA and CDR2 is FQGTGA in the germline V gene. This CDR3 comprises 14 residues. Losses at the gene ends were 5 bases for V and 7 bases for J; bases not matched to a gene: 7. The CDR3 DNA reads TGTGCCAGCAGCCCCTACTCGGGAGGGAATGAGCAGTTCTTC. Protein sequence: CASSPYSGGNEQFF.

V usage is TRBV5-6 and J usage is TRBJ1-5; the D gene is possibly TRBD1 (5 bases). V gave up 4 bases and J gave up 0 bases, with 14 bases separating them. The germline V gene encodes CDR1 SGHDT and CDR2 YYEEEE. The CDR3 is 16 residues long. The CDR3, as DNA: TGTGCCAGCAGCCTGGGGGACGGGCCTAGCAATCAGCCCCAGCATTTT. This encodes CASSLGDGPSNQPQHF.

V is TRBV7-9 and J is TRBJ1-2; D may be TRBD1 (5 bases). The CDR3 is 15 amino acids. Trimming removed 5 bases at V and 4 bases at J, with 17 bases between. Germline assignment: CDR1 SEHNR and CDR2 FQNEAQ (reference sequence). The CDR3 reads CASSLIIGQGYGYTF. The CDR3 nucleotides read TGTGCCAGCAGCCTAATTATCGGACAAGGCTATGGCTACACCTTC.

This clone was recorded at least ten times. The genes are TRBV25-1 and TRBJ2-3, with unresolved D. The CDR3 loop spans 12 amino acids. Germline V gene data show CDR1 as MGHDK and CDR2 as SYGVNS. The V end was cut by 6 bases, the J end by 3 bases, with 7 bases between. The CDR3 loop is CASRPQTDTQYF. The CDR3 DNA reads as TGTGCCAGCAGACCCCAGACAGATACGCAGTATTTT.

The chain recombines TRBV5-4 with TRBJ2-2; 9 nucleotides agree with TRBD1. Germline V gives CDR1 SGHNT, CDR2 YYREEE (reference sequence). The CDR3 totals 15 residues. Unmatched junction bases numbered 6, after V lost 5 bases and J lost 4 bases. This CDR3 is CASSSGTGSTGELFF. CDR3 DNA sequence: TGTGCCAGCAGTTCCGGGACAGGGAGCACCGGGGAGCTGTTTTTT.

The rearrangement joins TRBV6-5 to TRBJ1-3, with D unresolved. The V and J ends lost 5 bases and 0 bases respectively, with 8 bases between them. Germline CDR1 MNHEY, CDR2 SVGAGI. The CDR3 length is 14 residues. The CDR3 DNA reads TGTGCCAGCAGTGCCAGGAGCTCTGGAAACACCATATATTTT. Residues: CASSARSSGNTIYF.